The clone carrying this TCR beta chain was counted a few times. The target antigen is unknown. Conversion of TCR transcripts into cDNA relied on 5'RACE template switching, which added a universal primer site and UMIs. TCRdb redid the calling of the 5' RACE reads with MiXCR, one entry per CDR3 protein. The sample includes approximately 580,000 distinct CDR3 sequences, around 17% of them seen just once. This entry comes from a study of T cells after yellow fever vaccination. Looking at the study overall: SMART-Seq v4 Ultra Low Input handled preparation of low-cell-number fractions. Overall study findings and caveats: Abundant clonotypes from the bulk population could contaminate FACS-sorted repertoires. The CD4 compartment and the CD8 compartment contained a small share of clonotypes in common.

The V gene lost 2 bases and the J gene lost 5 bases, with 18 bases spanning the gap. This CDR3 contains 16 residues. The sample was PBMCs, taken 5 days after the first yellow fever vaccination. This sequence was found in a man between 18 and 35 years old who received the YFV17D yellow fever vaccine. J is TRBJ2-5 and V is TRBV12-3 or TRBV12-4, with a weak D call TRBD2 (6 bases). CDR3 DNA sequence: TGTGCCAGCAGTTTATGGGGGGATTTAATTCGGGAGACCCAGTACTTC. This encodes CASSLWGDLIRETQYF.